Each of the 16 T cell receptor beta chains below was sequenced from the same sample in a study of T cell responses to AZD1222 COVID-19 vaccine. Generated by immunoSEQ multiplex PCR, the TCRdb table keeps only in-frame clones and is missing some. The data hold fewer than 65,000 clones, with around 89% observed a single time. The source was peripheral blood, collected 28 days after the second AZD1222 dose. Receptors originate from an adult who received the AZD1222 COVID-19 vaccine.

The chain uses TRBV7-9 and TRBJ2-7; a weak D match, TRBD1 (6 bases). The length of the CDR3 is 12 residues. The V gene's germline CDR1 is SEHNR and CDR2 FQNEAQ (reference sequence). Between the trimmed V and J ends, which lost 7 bases and 4 bases, there was a span of 11 bases. Written as DNA, the CDR3 is TGTGCCAGCACCCCGACAGGATACGAGCAGTACTTC. This translates into CASTPTGYEQYF.

This chain uses TRBV7-9 with TRBJ1-6; TRBD1 matches 8 bases. Germline V gene lookup returns CDR1 SEHNR and CDR2 FQNEAQ (reference sequence). The CDR3 contains 14 residues. Trimming removed 6 bases from V and 8 bases from J; junction bases left unmatched: 6. This CDR3 is CASRPTGVDSPLHF. For the CDR3, the DNA is TGTGCCAGCAGGCCGACAGGGGTAGATTCACCCCTCCACTTT.

This chain connects TRBV3-1 (or the pseudogene TRBV3-2) to TRBJ2-1, with 12 bases lining up with TRBD2. Germline V gene lookup returns CDR1 LGHDT and CDR2 YNNKEL (reference sequence). Trimming removed 0 bases from V and 9 bases from J; junction bases left unmatched: 12. The CDR3 consists of 18 residues. CDR3: CASSQDLAASGRAGEQFF. CDR3 coding DNA: TGTGCCAGCAGCCAAGATCTGGCGGCTAGCGGGAGGGCTGGTGAGCAGTTCTTC.

The J gene is TRBJ2-1, the V gene TRBV9; D may be TRBD1 or TRBD2 (6 bases each). This CDR3 spans 14 amino acids. The V gene lost 3 bases and the J gene lost 6 bases, with 13 bases spanning the gap. Germline assignment: CDR1 SGDLS and CDR2 YYNGEE. CDR3 residues: CASSDGRGGNEQFF. CDR3 coding DNA: TGTGCCAGCAGCGATGGCAGGGGAGGCAATGAGCAGTTCTTC.

The V call is TRBV28, the J call TRBJ2-2; 9 positions agree with TRBD2. Germline trimming cut 1 base from V and 5 bases from J; bases unmatched to any gene: 5. This CDR3 has 16 residues. Germline values: CDR1 MDHEN, CDR2 SYDVKM. In DNA form, the CDR3 reads TGTGCCAGCAGTTTATTGGCTAGCGGGATAACCGGGGAGCTGTTTTTT. Translated: CASSLLASGITGELFF.

The chain carries TRBV6-6 and TRBJ2-1; a weak D match, TRBD2 (5 bases). V was clipped by 11 bases and J by 0 bases, with 11 bases between them. The CDR3 is 13 amino acids. Germline CDR1 is MNHNY and CDR2 is SVGAGI (reference sequence). CDR3 coding DNA: TGTGCCTCCGGAGAGGGCTCCTACAATGAGCAGTTCTTC. It specifies CASGEGSYNEQFF.

This sequence joins TRBV25-1 and TRBJ1-5; D not certain. The length of the CDR3 is 15 residues. V dropped 1 base and J dropped 3 bases, with 10 bases sitting between them. The germline gives CDR1 MGHDK, CDR2 SYGVNS. The CDR3 sequence: CASSEWGVDNQPQHF. The CDR3 DNA is TGTGCCAGCAGTGAATGGGGAGTAGACAATCAGCCCCAGCATTTT.

The rearrangement uses TRBV7-9 and TRBJ2-7; D may be TRBD1 or TRBD2 (5 bases each). Deletions cut 4 bases from V and 2 bases from J, with 9 bases between. This CDR3 comprises 13 residues. Germline V gives CDR1 SEHNR, CDR2 FQNEAQ (reference sequence). The CDR3 DNA sequence: TGTGCCAGCAGCTCTAAGGGACCCTACGAGCAGTACTTC. Amino acids: CASSSKGPYEQYF. Drawing the rest from reference TRBV7-9 and TRBJ2-7, the complete variable domain is DTGVSQNPRHKITKRGQNVTFRCDPISEHNRLYWYRQTLGQGPEFLTYFQNEAQLEKSRLLSDRFSAERPKGSFSTLEIQRTEQGDSAMYLCASSSKGPYEQYFGPGTRLTVT.

CDR3 sequence (DNA): TGTGCCAGCAGTGAATATGGGACTAGCTGGATTAATGAGCAGTTCTTC. Protein sequence: CASSEYGTSWINEQFF. The chain uses TRBV25-1 and TRBJ2-1, with TRBD2 matching over 9 bases. CDR3 length equals 16 residues. Looked up from germline, CDR1 is MGHDK and CDR2 is SYGVNS. The J segment lost 7 bases and the V segment lost 0 bases, leaving 7 bases of the junction unmatched.

The rearrangement uses TRBV27 and TRBJ1-1, with 11 bases fitting TRBD1. Germline V lookup: CDR1 MNHEY, CDR2 SMNVEV (reference sequence). V shed 6 bases, J shed 5 bases, and the junction held 8 bases outside the gene matches. The CDR3 totals 15 residues. The CDR3 here is CASSSIGTGGTEAFF. For the CDR3, the DNA is TGTGCCAGCAGCTCTATAGGGACAGGGGGGACTGAAGCTTTCTTT.

The gene calls are TRBV5-8 and TRBJ2-5; 12 bases fit TRBD2. This CDR3 spans 15 amino acids. Germline V gene sequence: CDR1 SGHTS, CDR2 YDEGEE. The V gene end was trimmed by 4 bases and the J gene end by 7 bases; junction bases not matched to a gene: 8. The CDR3 DNA reads TGTGCCAGCAGCCACGGACTAGCGGGGCATGGGACCCAGTACTTC. Translation gives CASSHGLAGHGTQYF.

This rearrangement joins TRBV11-3 to TRBJ1-1, with TRBD1 identical over 7 bases. Germline CDR1 is SGHNT and CDR2 is YENEEA. The J segment lost 0 bases and the V segment lost 1 base, leaving 11 bases of the junction unmatched. The CDR3 has 18 amino acids. CDR3: CASSLVWDSDPMNTEAFF. The CDR3 DNA sequence: TGTGCCAGCAGCTTAGTATGGGACAGTGACCCTATGAACACTGAAGCTTTCTTT.

The CDR3 reads CASRTGYYGYTF. The CDR3 bases are TGCGCCAGCAGGACAGGGTACTATGGCTACACCTTC. V gene TRBV10-1 combines with J gene TRBJ1-2, with 7 nucleotides matching TRBD1. In germline, CDR1 is WNHNN, CDR2 SYGVQD (reference sequence). The CDR3 has 12 residues. V was pared by 6 bases and J by 3 bases, with 1 base of the junction left unmatched.

The V and J genes are TRBV3-1 (or the pseudogene TRBV3-2) and TRBJ1-1; D not resolved. Germline values: CDR1 LGHDT, CDR2 YNNKEL (reference sequence). Trimming removed 0 bases from V and 1 base from J, with 9 bases in between. This CDR3 is built from 15 residues. The CDR3 loop is CASSQEATKNTEAFF. For the CDR3, the DNA is TGTGCCAGCAGCCAAGAGGCGACAAAGAACACTGAAGCTTTCTTT.

The V call is TRBV27, the J call TRBJ2-7, with D perhaps TRBD1 (5 bases). Germline assignment: CDR1 MNHEY and CDR2 SMNVEV (reference sequence). This CDR3 has 14 residues. Trimming took 5 bases from V and 2 from J, leaving 13 bases between them. The CDR3, as DNA: TGTGCCAGCAGTCCCCGGGCAGGGCCCTACGAGCAGTACTTC. Translating it yields CASSPRAGPYEQYF.

V is TRBV5-8 and J is TRBJ2-1; D call uncertain. This CDR3 comprises 13 residues. V dropped 4 bases and J dropped 5 bases, with 10 bases sitting between them. CDR1 SGHTS and CDR2 YDEGEE come from the germline V gene. CDR3 amino acids: CASSHMIHNEQFF. CDR3 bases: TGTGCCAGCAGCCATATGATTCACAATGAGCAGTTCTTC.